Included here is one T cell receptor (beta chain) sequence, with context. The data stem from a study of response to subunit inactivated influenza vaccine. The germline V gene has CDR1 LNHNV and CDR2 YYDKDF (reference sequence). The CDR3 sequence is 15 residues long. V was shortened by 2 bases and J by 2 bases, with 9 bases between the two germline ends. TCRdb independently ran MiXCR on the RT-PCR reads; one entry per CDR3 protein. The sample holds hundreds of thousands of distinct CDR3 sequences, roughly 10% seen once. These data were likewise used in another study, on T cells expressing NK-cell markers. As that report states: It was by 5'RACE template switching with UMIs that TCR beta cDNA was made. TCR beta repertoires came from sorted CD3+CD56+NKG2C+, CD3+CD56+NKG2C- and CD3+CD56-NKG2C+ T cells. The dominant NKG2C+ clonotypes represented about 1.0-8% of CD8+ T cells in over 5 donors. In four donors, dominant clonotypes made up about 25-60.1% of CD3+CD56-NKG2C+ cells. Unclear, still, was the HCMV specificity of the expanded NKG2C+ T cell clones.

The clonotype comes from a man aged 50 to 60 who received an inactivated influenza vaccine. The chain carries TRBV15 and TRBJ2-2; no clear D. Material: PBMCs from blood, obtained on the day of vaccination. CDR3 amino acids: CATSRRRENTGELFF. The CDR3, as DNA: TGTGCCACCAGCAGAAGGCGAGAAAACACCGGGGAGCTGTTTTTT. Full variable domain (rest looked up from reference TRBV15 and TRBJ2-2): DAMVIQNPRYQVTQFGKPVTLSCSQTLNHNVMYWYQQKSSQAPKLLFHYYDKDFNNEADTPDNFQSRRPNTSFCFLDIRSPGLGDTAMYLCATSRRRENTGELFFGEGSRLTVL.